The rows below give T cell receptor beta chains drawn from one sample of a study of shared clonotypes between healthy human individuals. Some clones are missing from TCRdb's copy, which holds only in-frame ones; the method was immunoSEQ multiplex PCR. The profile shows over 2 million clones, 85% to 95% of them singletons. Sequenced sample: naive CD4+ T cells from PBMCs. The receptors were gathered from a man aged 18 to 29 in good health. Some clones in this sample may be carry-over from other donors' samples. The CDR3 runs from the conserved cysteine through the conserved F or W. D genes are given only for firm matches. Size values are once, few and many counts, or a class for expanded clones, and some rows have none.

V	D	J	size	length	CDR3	DNA
TRBV19	NA	TRBJ1-5	NA	15	CASSIGQAFGQPQHF	TGTGCCAGTAGTATAGGACAGGCGTTTGGTCAGCCCCAGCATTTT
TRBV28	NA	TRBJ2-1	NA	16	CASSPYRKAPSNEQFF	TGTGCCAGCAGCCCATACCGCAAAGCGCCGAGCAATGAGCAGTTCTTC
TRBV5-1	NA	TRBJ2-7	NA	16	CASSLGSDPDSYEQYF	TGCGCCAGCAGCTTGGGTTCAGACCCAGACTCCTACGAGCAGTACTTC
TRBV11-2	NA	TRBJ1-4	NA	13	CASSQQSNEKLFF	TGTGCCAGCAGCCAGCAAAGTAATGAAAAACTGTTTTTT
TRBV29-1	NA	TRBJ2-1	NA	16	CSVEDHGGENYNEQFF	TGCAGCGTTGAAGATCATGGGGGCGAAAACTACAATGAGCAGTTCTTC
TRBV11-1	TRBD2	TRBJ2-3	NA	16	CASSFLAGAPTDTQYF	TGTGCCAGCAGCTTTCTAGCGGGAGCTCCCACAGATACGCAGTATTTT
TRBV6-6	NA	TRBJ1-2	NA	12	CASSSPGYGYTF	TGTGCCAGCAGTTCCCCCGGCTATGGCTACACCTTC
TRBV5-4	NA	TRBJ2-6	few	13	CASSLAGANVLTF	TGTGCCAGCAGCTTGGCCGGGGCCAACGTCCTGACTTTC
TRBV18	NA	TRBJ1-3	NA	16	CASSPNQGLSGNTIYF	TGTGCCAGCTCACCCAATCAAGGGTTATCCGGAAACACCATATATTTT
TRBV19	TRBD2	TRBJ2-7	NA	18	CASTPGLRLAGYSYEQYF	TGTGCCAGTACCCCCGGCCTAAGACTAGCGGGATACTCCTACGAGCAGTACTTC
TRBV28	TRBD1	TRBJ1-1	NA	16	CASSSLGQMRFAEAFF	TGTGCCAGCAGTTCCCTGGGACAGATGAGGTTCGCTGAAGCTTTCTTT
TRBV29-1	TRBD2	TRBJ2-7	NA	14	CSVVLAGGIYEQYF	TGCAGCGTTGTCCTAGCGGGAGGCATCTACGAGCAGTACTTC
TRBV5-8	TRBD2	TRBJ2-1	NA	18	CASSSGKGTSGRYNEQFF	TGTGCCAGCAGCTCGGGAAAAGGGACTAGCGGGAGATACAATGAGCAGTTCTTC
TRBV19	NA	TRBJ1-1	NA	15	CASSITGRIEREAFF	TGTGCCAGTAGTATAACGGGACGGATTGAGAGAGAAGCTTTCTTT
TRBV7-8	TRBD1	TRBJ1-5	once	16	CASSLGGQGGYQPQHF	TGTGCCAGCAGCTTAGGCGGACAGGGTGGTTATCAGCCCCAGCATTTT
TRBV10-3	NA	TRBJ2-7	NA	14	CAISEIGVPYEQYF	TGTGCCATCAGTGAGATAGGGGTGCCGTACGAGCAGTACTTC
TRBV7-9	TRBD2	TRBJ2-1	once	16	CASSPRGSGRAVVQFF	TGTGCCAGCAGCCCCCGGGGGAGCGGGAGGGCCGTGGTGCAGTTCTTC
TRBV28	NA	TRBJ2-1	NA	14	CASLLRANYNEQFF	TGTGCCAGCTTACTTCGCGCCAATTACAATGAGCAGTTCTTC
TRBV27	NA	TRBJ2-5	NA	14	CASSFADLQETQYF	TGTGCCAGCAGTTTTGCAGACCTACAAGAGACCCAGTACTTC
TRBV9	NA	TRBJ2-7	NA	15	CASSVSSKSSYEQYF	TGTGCCAGCAGCGTTTCTAGCAAGAGCTCCTACGAGCAGTACTTC
TRBV21-1	NA	TRBJ2-1	NA	16	CASGRWREANYNEQFF	TGTGCCAGCGGGAGATGGCGGGAGGCCAACTACAATGAGCAGTTCTTC
TRBV7-9	NA	TRBJ2-3	few	14	CASSLGHTTDTQYF	TGTGCCAGCAGCTTAGGTCACACCACAGATACGCAGTATTTT
TRBV7-8	NA	TRBJ2-3	NA	14	CASSLVPGTDTQYF	TGTGCCAGCAGCTTAGTCCCTGGCACAGATACGCAGTATTTT
TRBV30	NA	TRBJ1-1	few	12	CAWSRQASEAFF	TGTGCCTGGTCCCGGCAGGCCTCTGAAGCTTTCTTT
TRBV7-9	TRBD2	TRBJ2-7	NA	15	CASRGLAGGSYEQYF	TGTGCCAGCAGGGGACTAGCGGGAGGGTCCTACGAGCAGTACTTC
TRBV30	NA	TRBJ1-2	NA	11	CAWQVLGGYTF	TGTGCCTGGCAAGTGCTCGGCGGCTACACCTTC
TRBV6-5	NA	TRBJ1-3	NA	14	CASRPNWTGNTIYF	TGTGCCAGCAGGCCCAATTGGACTGGAAACACCATATATTTT
TRBV7-3	TRBD2	TRBJ2-1	NA	13	CASSLTSGIEQFF	TGTGCCAGCAGCTTAACTAGCGGGATTGAGCAGTTCTTC
TRBV30	NA	TRBJ2-7	once	11	CAWSEAYEQYF	TGTGCCTGGAGTGAGGCCTACGAGCAGTACTTC
TRBV7-9	NA	TRBJ1-4	NA	13	CASSARMGEKLFF	TGTGCCAGCAGCGCCCGTATGGGTGAAAAACTGTTTTTT